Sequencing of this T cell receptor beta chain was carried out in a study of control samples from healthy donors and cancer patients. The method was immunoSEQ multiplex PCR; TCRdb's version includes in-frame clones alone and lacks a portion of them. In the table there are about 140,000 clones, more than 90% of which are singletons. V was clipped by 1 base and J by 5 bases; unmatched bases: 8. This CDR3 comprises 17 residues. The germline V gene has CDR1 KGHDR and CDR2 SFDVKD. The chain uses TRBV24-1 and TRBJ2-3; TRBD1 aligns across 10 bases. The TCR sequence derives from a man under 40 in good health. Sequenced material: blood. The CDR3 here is CATSDLGDRGGIDTQYF. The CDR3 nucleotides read TGTGCCACCAGTGATTTAGGGGACAGGGGAGGCATAGATACGCAGTATTTT.